These 11 T cell receptor beta chains were sequenced from one sample in a study of T cell responses to AZD1222 COVID-19 vaccine. Clones were read by immunoSEQ multiplex PCR, and TCRdb kept only the in-frame ones, dropping some. The profile shows 80,000 to 95,000 clones, more than 80% of them singletons. The sequenced sample was peripheral blood, obtained on day 0 of AZD1222 vaccination. These receptors came from an adult in good health.

The J gene is TRBJ2-2, the V gene TRBV5-1; TRBD2 aligns across 11 bases. The length of the CDR3 is 15 residues. The V gene end was trimmed by 2 bases and the J gene end by 4 bases; junction bases not matched to a gene: 1. Germline assignment: CDR1 SGHRS and CDR2 YFSETQ. The DNA of the CDR3 is TGCGCCAGCAGCTTCACTAGCGGGAGCACCGGGGAGCTGTTTTTT. Its translation is CASSFTSGSTGELFF.

CDR3 loop: CASSRTGFKETQYF. The CDR3 bases are TGTGCCAGCAGCAGGACAGGCTTCAAAGAGACCCAGTACTTC. V and J are TRBV7-9 and TRBJ2-5, with 7 nucleotides matching TRBD1. Germline CDR1 and CDR2: SEHNR and FQNEAQ (reference sequence). The CDR3 extends over 14 amino acids. V lost 5 bases, J lost 3 bases, and 6 bases stayed unmatched.

This chain links TRBV19 with TRBJ2-2, with D maybe TRBD2 (7 bases). V was clipped by 8 bases and J by 1 base, with 14 bases between them. Germline V gene lookup returns CDR1 LNHDA and CDR2 SQIVND (reference sequence). The CDR3 is 15 residues long. The CDR3 nucleotides are TGTGCCAGTTCCCCGGGGGGCTTGAACACCGGGGAGCTGTTTTTT. Translated: CASSPGGLNTGELFF.

The V call is TRBV12-3 or TRBV12-4, the J call TRBJ2-7, with 9 bases identical to TRBD1. Losses at the gene ends were 5 bases for V and 5 bases for J; bases not matched to a gene: 4. This CDR3 spans 13 amino acids. CDR3 in amino acids: CASSPGTGNEQYF. Here the CDR3 DNA reads TGTGCCAGCAGTCCCGGGACAGGGAACGAGCAGTACTTC.

The chain couples TRBV30 to TRBJ2-2, with D maybe TRBD2 (7 bases). The CDR3 is 11 residues long. Looked up from germline, CDR1 is GTSNPN and CDR2 is SVGIG (reference sequence). In nucleotides, the CDR3 is TGTGGGGGGGGCAACACCGGGGAGCTGTTTTTT. As protein: CGGGNTGELFF.

This chain uses TRBV5-6 with TRBJ1-5; no reliable D call. V was shortened by 3 bases and J by 4 bases, with 11 bases between the two germline ends. CDR1 and CDR2 (germline): SGHDT, YYEEEE. The CDR3 covers 14 residues. The CDR3 reads CASSYRRLNQPQHF. The CDR3 nucleotides are TGTGCCAGCAGCTATCGGCGGTTAAATCAGCCCCAGCATTTT.

This rearrangement joins TRBV9 to TRBJ1-3; possibly TRBD1 for D (5 bases). Trimming pared 8 bases from V and 2 bases from J, leaving 14 bases between. The germline V gene has CDR1 SGDLS and CDR2 YYNGEE. The CDR3 loop spans 14 amino acids. The CDR3 DNA reads TGTGCCAGTGGGGCAGGGTCTACTGGAAACACCATATATTTT. Encoded protein: CASGAGSTGNTIYF. The full variable domain, with the rest looked up from reference TRBV9 and TRBJ1-3, is DSGVTQTPKHLITATGQRVTLRCSPRSGDLSVYWYQQSLDQGLQFLIQYYNGEERAKGNILERFSAQQFPDLHSELNLSSLELGDSALYFCASGAGSTGNTIYFGEGSWLTVV.

The chain links TRBV15 to TRBJ1-2; no firm D call. The CDR3 covers 14 residues. In germline, CDR1 is LNHNV, CDR2 YYDKDF (reference sequence). With 1 base removed from V and 6 bases from J, the gap between germline ends came to 12 bases. The CDR3 bases are TGTGCCACCAGCAGAGCTGGTCTCGGGGATGGCTACACCTTC. Translation: CATSRAGLGDGYTF.

V gene TRBV27 combines with J gene TRBJ1-1; the D gene is possibly TRBD1 (5 bases). Deletions cut 1 base from V and 0 bases from J, with 6 bases between. The CDR3 loop spans 14 amino acids. Looked up from germline, CDR1 is MNHEY and CDR2 is SMNVEV (reference sequence). CDR3 protein: CASSLLGVNTEAFF. CDR3 coding DNA: TGTGCCAGCAGTTTATTGGGGGTGAACACTGAAGCTTTCTTT.

This chain uses TRBV5-1 with TRBJ1-3; D ambiguous. This CDR3 has 13 amino acids. The V and J ends lost 0 bases and 4 bases respectively, with 5 bases between them. Per germline, CDR1 SGHRS and CDR2 YFSETQ. In DNA, the CDR3 is TGCGCCAGCAGCTTGGAGGGAGGAAACACCATATATTTT. Protein sequence: CASSLEGGNTIYF.

The rearrangement uses TRBV7-9 and TRBJ1-1, with D possibly matching TRBD1 (6 bases). The V gene's germline CDR1 is SEHNR and CDR2 FQNEAQ (reference sequence). CDR3 length equals 13 residues. Trimming took 5 bases from V and 11 from J, leaving 18 bases between them. CDR3 region: CASSQTLNRDAFF. In DNA, the CDR3 is TGTGCCAGCAGCCAAACACTAAACAGGGACGCTTTCTTT.